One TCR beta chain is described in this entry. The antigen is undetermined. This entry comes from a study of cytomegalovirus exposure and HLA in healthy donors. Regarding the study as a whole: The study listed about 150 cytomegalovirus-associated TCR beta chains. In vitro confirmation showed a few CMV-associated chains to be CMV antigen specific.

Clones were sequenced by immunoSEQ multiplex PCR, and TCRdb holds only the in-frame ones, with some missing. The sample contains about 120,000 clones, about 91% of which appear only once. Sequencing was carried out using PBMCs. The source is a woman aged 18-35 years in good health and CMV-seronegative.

CDR3: CASSGTMPSPWGVYEQYF. The CDR3, as DNA: TGTGCCAGCAGTGGAACCATGCCCTCACCGTGGGGGGTCTACGAGCAGTACTTC. The chain links TRBV6-4 to TRBJ2-7, with a tentative D call TRBD2 (6 bases). Trimming took off 4 bases at V and 3 bases at J, with 25 bases between the two ends. The CDR3 covers 18 residues. Germline CDR1 reads MRHNA; CDR2 reads SNTAGT.